This TCR beta chain appears in the sequencing data of a study of radiotherapy plus CTLA-4 blockade in lung cancer. The protocol was immunoSEQ multiplex PCR, while the TCRdb copy is restricted to in-frame clones and leaves out a portion. The sample includes about 88,000 clones, about two thirds of them seen just once. V shed 0 bases and J shed 0 bases, with 14 bases lying between them. Germline V gives CDR1 SGHTA, CDR2 FQGNSA. The length of the CDR3 is 17 residues. This receptor was identified in a human donor with non-small cell lung cancer that progressed on radiotherapy plus ipilimumab. Sequencing used peripheral blood, obtained from a patient treated with radiotherapy plus ipilimumab. This chain links TRBV7-2 with TRBJ1-2; D is perhaps TRBD1 (5 bases). Here the CDR3 DNA reads TGTGCCAGCAGCTTAGCGAAACAAGGGGCGGCTAACTATGGCTACACCTTC. It translates to CASSLAKQGAANYGYTF. Based on the CDR3 plus reference TRBV7-2 and TRBJ1-2, the full variable domain is GAGVSQSPSNKVTEKGKDVELRCDPISGHTALYWYRQSLGQGLEFLIYFQGNSAPDKSGLPSDRFSAERTGGSVSTLTIQRTQQEDSAVYLCASSLAKQGAANYGYTFGSGTRLTVV.